This TCR beta chain derives from a study of T cell changes during pregnancy in multiple sclerosis (dated by TCRdb to about 2019). As for the study more broadly: In women with multiple sclerosis, the researchers looked at how the T cell repertoire shifted as pregnancy progressed.

Library preparation employed the immunoSEQ multiplex PCR assay. TCRdb mirrors the immuneACCESS table, restricted to in-frame sequences. Some clones are absent from its copies; in checked studies, under half trace to an unresolved V gene, and the reason for the others is unknown. The sample includes about 47,000 clones, with 80% to 90% observed a single time. Just over 8% of the sample lies in the top ten. According to the germline V gene (reference sequence), CDR1 reads SEHNR and CDR2 reads FQNEAQ. Including the terminal cysteine and phenylalanine, the CDR3 comprises 15 residues. The sequence is cut down to CDR3 DNA, 45 bases in frame from base 1. The germline V and J ends show losses of 6 bases and 1 base respectively, and no gene match explains 7 bases of the junction. With respect to this clone: Its recognized antigen is unknown. No clone much larger than this one lies a single base away; base qualities are absent.

This TCR was recovered from a female donor with multiple sclerosis, enrolled in a pregnancy study. The chain is assembled from TRBV7-9 and TRBJ1-1; 8 junctional bases match TRBD1. Here the sequenced sample was CD8+ T cells from peripheral blood mononuclear cells, taken in the second trimester of pregnancy. The nucleotides are TGTGCCAGCAGTTACCGGACAGGGAGGAACACTGAAGCTTTCTTT. Translation gives CASSYRTGRNTEAFF.